The clone carrying this TCR beta chain was found a few times. The antigen remains unidentified. Treatment meaning: roughly 18 received Ad26.COV2.S at low or high dose, single or two shots; 5 received placebo; per-sample allocation not given. Samples were taken on day 63 after the first vaccine or placebo injection. Assay: immunoSEQ multiplex PCR; the TCRdb copy retains only in-frame clones and omits some. The data hold around 420,000 clones, with around 89% observed a single time. This sample stems from a study of Ad26.COV2.S vaccination and SARS-CoV-2 variants. Study-wide results and limits: The TCR breadth and depth analyses may have understated or missed part of the total T cell responses.

This CDR3 has 17 amino acids. Germline lookup yields CDR1 LGHDT and CDR2 YNNKEL (reference sequence). Trimming removed 0 bases at V and 8 bases at J, with 22 bases between. Sequencing was performed on peripheral blood, taken in a trial of Ad26.COV2.S vaccine versus placebo. The chain has TRBV3-1 (or the pseudogene TRBV3-2) and TRBJ1-2, with a tentative D call TRBD1 (5 bases). The sequence derives from a person aged 18 to 65 who received the Ad26.COV2.S COVID-19 vaccine or a placebo. The CDR3 loop is CASSQDSVEKGAKGYTF. The CDR3, as DNA: TGTGCCAGCAGCCAAGATTCAGTCGAGAAAGGGGCGAAAGGCTACACCTTC.